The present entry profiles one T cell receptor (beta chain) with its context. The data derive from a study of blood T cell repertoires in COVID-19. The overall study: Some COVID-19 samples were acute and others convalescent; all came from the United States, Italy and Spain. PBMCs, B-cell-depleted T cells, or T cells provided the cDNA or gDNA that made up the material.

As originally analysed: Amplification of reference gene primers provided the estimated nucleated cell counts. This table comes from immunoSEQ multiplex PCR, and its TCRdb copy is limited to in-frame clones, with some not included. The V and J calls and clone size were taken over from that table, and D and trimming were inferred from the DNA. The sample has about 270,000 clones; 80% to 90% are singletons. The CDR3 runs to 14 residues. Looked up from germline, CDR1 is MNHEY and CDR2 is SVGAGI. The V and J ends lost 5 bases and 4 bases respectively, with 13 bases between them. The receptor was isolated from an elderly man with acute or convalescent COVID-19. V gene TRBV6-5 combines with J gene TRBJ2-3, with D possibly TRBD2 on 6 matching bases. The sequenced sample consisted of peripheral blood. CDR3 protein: CASSQTSWPDTQYF. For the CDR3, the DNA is TGTGCCAGCAGTCAAACTAGCTGGCCAGATACGCAGTATTTT.